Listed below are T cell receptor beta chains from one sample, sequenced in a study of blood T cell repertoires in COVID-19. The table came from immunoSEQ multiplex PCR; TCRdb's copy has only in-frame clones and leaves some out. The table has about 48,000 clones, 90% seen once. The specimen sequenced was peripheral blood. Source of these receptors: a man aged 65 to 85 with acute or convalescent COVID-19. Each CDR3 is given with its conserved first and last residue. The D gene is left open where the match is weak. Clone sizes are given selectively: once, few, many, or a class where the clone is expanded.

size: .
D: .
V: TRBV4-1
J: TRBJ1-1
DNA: TGCGCCAGCAGCCAATCAGGGGCGCGACCCCTCATGAACACTGAAGCTTTCTTT
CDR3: CASSQSGARPLMNTEAFF

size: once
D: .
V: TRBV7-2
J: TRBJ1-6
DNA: TGTGCCAGCAGCTTATCAGGCACGAACGATTCACCCCTCCACTTT
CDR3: CASSLSGTNDSPLHF

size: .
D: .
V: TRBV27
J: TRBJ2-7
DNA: TGTGCCAGCAGTTTTATAAACTCCTACGAGCAGTACTTC
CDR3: CASSFINSYEQYF

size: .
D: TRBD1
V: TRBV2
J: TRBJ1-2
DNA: TGTGCCAGCAGATCGACAGGGTCGAGGTTCGGCTACACCTTC
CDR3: CASRSTGSRFGYTF

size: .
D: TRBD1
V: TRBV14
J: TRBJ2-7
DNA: TGTGCCAGCAGCCCTGGGACAGGGCTGACCTACGAGCAGTACTTC
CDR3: CASSPGTGLTYEQYF

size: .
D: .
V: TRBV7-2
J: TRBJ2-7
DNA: TGTGCCAGCAGCCCCCTCGAAGGGCGTGCAGGGGCATGGTACGAGCAGTACTTC
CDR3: CASSPLEGRAGAWYEQYF

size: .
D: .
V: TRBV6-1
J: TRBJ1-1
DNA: TGTGCCAGCAGTGGGGCCCTACCAGGGGTTGGCACTGAAGCTTTCTTT
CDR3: CASSGALPGVGTEAFF

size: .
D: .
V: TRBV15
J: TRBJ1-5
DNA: TGTGCCACCAGCAGAGTTACAGGGAATGACAATCAGCCCCAGCATTTT
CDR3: CATSRVTGNDNQPQHF

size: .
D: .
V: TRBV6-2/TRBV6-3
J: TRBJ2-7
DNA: TGTGCCAGCAGTAAGAGACAGGTTACCTACGAGCAGTACTTC
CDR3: CASSKRQVTYEQYF

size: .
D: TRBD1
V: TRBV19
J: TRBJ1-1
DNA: TGTGCCAGTAATCCCAGGGGGCTATACACTGAAGCTTTCTTT
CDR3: CASNPRGLYTEAFF

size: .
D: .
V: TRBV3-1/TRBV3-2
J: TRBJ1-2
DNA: TGTGCCAGCAGCCAACAAGGACAGCCCTATGGCTACACCTTC
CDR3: CASSQQGQPYGYTF

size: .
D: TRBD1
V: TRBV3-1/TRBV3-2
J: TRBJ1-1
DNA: TGTGCCAGCAGCCGACCGGGACAGGGAACTGAAGCTTTCTTT
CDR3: CASSRPGQGTEAFF

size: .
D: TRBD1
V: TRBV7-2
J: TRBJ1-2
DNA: TGTGCCAGCAGTGGACAGGGGAACTATGGCTACACCTTC
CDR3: CASSGQGNYGYTF

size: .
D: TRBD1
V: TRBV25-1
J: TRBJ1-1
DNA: TGTGCCAGCAGTGATCCTTACAGGGGCTGGACTGAAGCTTTCTTT
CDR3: CASSDPYRGWTEAFF

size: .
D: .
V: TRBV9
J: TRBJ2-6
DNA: TGTGCCAGCAGCGTACCGGGAACCAACGTCCTGACTTTC
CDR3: CASSVPGTNVLTF

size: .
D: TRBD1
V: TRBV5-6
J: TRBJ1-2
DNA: TGTGCCAGCAGCTGGATGGGGGACAGGGATACCTATGGAAGGAGCTACACCTTC
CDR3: CASSWMGDRDTYGRSYTF